One sample yielded the 30 T cell receptor beta chains listed below, sequenced in a study of CD8+ T cells in alopecia areata. Peripheral blood and lesional scalp punch biopsies were taken from alopecia areata patients. Extracted RNA was reverse transcribed, and the resulting cDNA served as sequencing template. TCRdb's copy holds only in-frame clones and misses some; the assay was immunoSEQ multiplex PCR. Of over 15,000 clones in the sample, almost 60% were seen once. Sequencing input: skin. These receptors originate from a human donor with alopecia areata.

This clone was picked up one time. The chain combines TRBV19 with TRBJ1-5, with 7 bases identical to TRBD1. The V segment lost 5 bases and the J segment 2 bases; nucleotides outside the gene matches: 6. The CDR3 sequence is 15 residues long. Germline assignment: CDR1 LNHDA and CDR2 SQIVND (reference sequence). CDR3 nucleotide sequence: TGTGCCAGTAGTGTCGACAGGGTTCGCAATCAGCCCCAGCATTTT. It translates to CASSVDRVRNQPQHF.

The chain joins TRBV6-5 to TRBJ1-5; no firm D call. The CDR3 contains 14 residues. The germline gives CDR1 MNHEY, CDR2 SVGAGI. The V end lost 6 bases, the J end lost 5 bases, and 14 bases lay between the germline ends. CDR3 residues: CASSPYIDYQPQHF. CDR3 DNA: TGTGCCAGCAGCCCCTACATCGATTATCAGCCCCAGCATTTT.

In this sample, this clone turned up a few times. The chain links TRBV10-3 to TRBJ2-7; D not resolved. Trimming removed 11 bases from V and 1 base from J, with 15 bases in between. The CDR3 length is 13 residues. Germline V lookup: CDR1 ENHRY, CDR2 SYGVKD. The CDR3 DNA reads TGTGCCGTGCCGTTCCGAGAGTCCTACGAGCAGTACTTC. Protein: CAVPFRESYEQYF.

The chain joins TRBV6-1 to TRBJ1-2; D remains unclear. The CDR3 spans 13 residues. The germline gives CDR1 MNHNS, CDR2 SASEGT. Between the trimmed V and J ends, which lost 3 bases and 8 bases, there was a span of 13 bases. The CDR3 nucleotides are TGTGCCAGCAGTGATAGGTTTTCCAAGGGCTACACCTTC. It translates to CASSDRFSKGYTF.

The V call is TRBV4-1, the J call TRBJ1-2; 9 positions agree with TRBD1. V lost 3 bases, J lost 7 bases, and 6 bases stayed unmatched. There are 14 residues in the CDR3. Per the germline V gene, CDR1 is MGHRA and CDR2 is YSYEKL. As DNA, the CDR3 is TGCGCCAGCAGCCATGACACAGGGGGCCTTGGCTACACCTTC. It specifies CASSHDTGGLGYTF.

Sample share makes this clone medium-sized (0.01 to 0.1%). V and J are TRBV19 and TRBJ1-1; D is uncertain. Trimming removed 6 bases at V and 1 base at J, with 6 bases between. The CDR3 runs 12 residues. Per germline, CDR1 LNHDA and CDR2 SQIVND (reference sequence). CDR3 amino acids: CASSWWNTEAFF. CDR3 bases: TGTGCCAGTAGCTGGTGGAACACTGAAGCTTTCTTT.

Concerning this clone: Within the sample, other DNA sequences also encode this same CDR3. This chain joins TRBV27 and TRBJ2-3; D is uncertain. Trimming left V 3 bases short and J 2 bases short, with 6 bases between. The CDR3 length is 13 residues. Germline CDR1 reads MNHEY; CDR2 reads SMNVEV (reference sequence). CDR3 loop: CASSLSYTDTQYF. CDR3 DNA: TGTGCCAGCAGTTTGAGCTACACAGATACGCAGTATTTT.

The CDR3, as DNA: TGTGCCAGCAGCCCCTCGGCGGGGGCCGCCTACAATGAGCAGTTCTTC. Translated: CASSPSAGAAYNEQFF. V usage is TRBV7-3 and J usage is TRBJ2-1; TRBD2 might be the D (7 bases). V shed 5 bases and J shed 2 bases, with 16 bases lying between them. The CDR3 covers 16 residues. Germline CDR1 reads SGHTA; CDR2 reads FQGTGA.

V gene TRBV5-1 combines with J gene TRBJ2-3; D perhaps matches TRBD1 (6 bases). In germline, CDR1 is SGHRS, CDR2 YFSETQ. This CDR3 has 13 residues. The V end lost 1 base, the J end lost 5 bases, and 8 bases lay between the germline ends. The CDR3 loop is CASSLRDIDTQYF. The CDR3 coding sequence is TGCGCCAGCAGCTTGCGGGACATAGATACGCAGTATTTT.

The chain is built from TRBV7-2 and TRBJ2-5; 7 bases line up with TRBD2. V trimming: 3 bases; J trimming: 1 base; junction bases outside the gene matches: 5. This CDR3 is 15 amino acids long. Germline loops: CDR1 SGHTA, CDR2 FQGNSA. The CDR3 protein is CASSLGRAPQETQYF. The CDR3 region has the DNA TGTGCCAGCAGCTTGGGGAGGGCACCCCAAGAGACCCAGTACTTC.

In this sample, this clone is medium-sized. The DNA of the CDR3 is TGTGCCAGCAGCCAGGCTACCTTCTATGGCTACACCTTC. It codes for CASSQATFYGYTF. The J gene is TRBJ1-2, the V gene TRBV14; unclear D gene. Per germline, CDR1 SGHDN and CDR2 FVKESK. Trimming took off 3 bases at V and 4 bases at J, with 9 bases between the two ends. CDR3 length: 13 amino acids.

The CDR3 DNA reads as TGTGCCAGTAGACGGACAGGGGGCGCCTGGGGGAATCAGCCCCAGCATTTT. This encodes CASRRTGGAWGNQPQHF. J is TRBJ1-5 and V is TRBV19, with 11 bases fitting TRBD1. Germline V lookup: CDR1 LNHDA, CDR2 SQIVND (reference sequence). The CDR3 is 17 amino acids. With V trimmed by 6 bases and J by 4 bases, 11 bases remained unmatched.

V usage is TRBV2 and J usage is TRBJ2-5; TRBD2 matches 8 bases. The J call may be wrong; the DNA end is better matched by TRBJ2-7. This CDR3 contains 13 residues. Germline CDR1 SNHLY, CDR2 FYNNEI. The CDR3 reads CASRNRGGYEQYF. The CDR3 DNA reads TGTGCCAGCAGAAACCGCGGGGGGTACGAGCAGTACTTC.

This clone showed up just a few times. The rearrangement links TRBV7-8 to TRBJ2-5, with D possibly being TRBD2 (7 bases). The germline CDR1 and CDR2 sequences are SGHVS and FQNEAQ. Trimming took off 5 bases at V and 5 bases at J, with 18 bases between the two ends. The length of the CDR3 is 15 residues. As DNA, the CDR3 is TGTGCCAGCAGCCCAACCGGCGGGGGCTGGGAGACCCAGTACTTC. Translating it yields CASSPTGGGWETQYF.

The V call is TRBV19, the J call TRBJ2-5; D may be TRBD1 (5 bases). CDR3 length equals 14 residues. V lost 3 bases and J lost 7, with 15 bases in between. Per the germline V gene, CDR1 is LNHDA and CDR2 is SQIVND (reference sequence). Written as DNA, the CDR3 is TGTGCCAGTAGTATGGGGCCCCCCGGCGGGACCCAGTACTTC. Its translation is CASSMGPPGGTQYF.

The rearrangement uses TRBV9 and TRBJ1-1, with a tentative D call TRBD1 (5 bases). Trimming pared 2 bases from V and 4 bases from J, leaving 6 bases between. Germline loops: CDR1 SGDLS, CDR2 YYNGEE. The CDR3 length is 12 residues. The CDR3 here is CASSVGGTEAFF. The CDR3 DNA follows: TGTGCCAGCAGCGTTGGGGGCACTGAAGCTTTCTTT.

This clone came up a few times. V usage is TRBV4-1 and J usage is TRBJ2-1; the D gene is possibly TRBD2 (5 bases). Germline V gene data show CDR1 as MGHRA and CDR2 as YSYEKL. The CDR3 extends over 16 amino acids. Trimming left V 3 bases short and J 6 bases short, with 18 bases between. The CDR3 is CASSQGGLGLSNEQFF. In nucleotides, the CDR3 is TGCGCCAGCAGCCAGGGTGGACTGGGCCTCTCCAATGAGCAGTTCTTC.

For the CDR3, the DNA is TGTGCCTGGAACCCCGGGACAGGGGCCTACGAGCAGTACTTC. It encodes CAWNPGTGAYEQYF. The V call is TRBV30, the J call TRBJ2-7, with TRBD1 identical over 10 bases. Germline V gene sequence: CDR1 GTSNPN, CDR2 SVGIG (reference sequence). The V segment lost 4 bases and the J segment 2 bases; nucleotides outside the gene matches: 5. This CDR3 is 14 amino acids long. The variable domain in full, completed from reference TRBV30 and TRBJ2-7, reads SQTIHQWPATLVQPVGSPLSLECTVEGTSNPNLYWYRQAAGRGLQLLFYSVGIGQISSEVPQNLSASRPQDRQFILSSKKLLLSDSGFYLCAWNPGTGAYEQYFGPGTRLTVT.

CDR3 sequence reads: CASSPQVSGANVLTF. As DNA, the CDR3 is TGTGCCAGCAGTCCTCAGGTTTCTGGGGCCAACGTCCTGACTTTC. This rearrangement joins TRBV6-5 to TRBJ2-6; D is unresolved. V lost 5 bases and J lost 1, with 9 bases in between. The CDR3 is 15 amino acids. Germline V gene data show CDR1 as MNHEY and CDR2 as SVGAGI.

A few counts support this clone. The J gene is TRBJ2-3, the V gene TRBV2; no definite D call. The CDR3 has 13 residues. The ends were cut back, 8 bases at V and 3 bases at J, with 12 bases in the middle. Looked up from germline, CDR1 is SNHLY and CDR2 is FYNNEI. Written as DNA, the CDR3 is TGTGCCAGCGCCCAGGAAGGGACAGATACGCAGTATTTT. It yields the protein CASAQEGTDTQYF. Full variable domain (missing parts from reference TRBV2 and TRBJ2-3): EPEVTQTPSHQVTQMGQEVILRCVPISNHLYFYWYRQILGQKVEFLVSFYNNEISEKSEIFDDQFSVERPDGSNFTLKIRSTKLEDSAMYFCASAQEGTDTQYFGPGTRLTVL.

This clone was seen a few times. This rearrangement joins TRBV2 to TRBJ2-3; 8 nucleotides match TRBD2. Per the germline V gene, CDR1 is SNHLY and CDR2 is FYNNEI. J lost 2 bases, V lost 7 bases, and 5 bases had no gene match. This CDR3 comprises 14 residues. The CDR3 sequence: CASIGLANTDTQYF. In nucleotides, the CDR3 is TGTGCCAGCATCGGACTAGCCAACACAGATACGCAGTATTTT.

The gene calls are TRBV19 and TRBJ1-5; D unresolved. CDR3 length: 13 residues. Germline lookup yields CDR1 LNHDA and CDR2 SQIVND (reference sequence). The V and J ends lost 0 bases and 8 bases respectively, with 8 bases between them. The CDR3 nucleotides read TGTGCCAGTAGTATAGATGACGGGAAGCCCCAGCATTTT. Translated: CASSIDDGKPQHF.

Comment on this clone: Other DNA sequences within the sample encode an identical CDR3. The chain couples TRBV6-5 to TRBJ2-6; D is uncertain. The CDR3 covers 15 residues. CDR1 is MNHEY, CDR2 SVGAGI, per germline. Trimming took 10 bases from V and 4 from J, leaving 17 bases between them. DNA of the CDR3: TGTGCCACCTGGTCAGGAGCCTCCGGGGCCAACGTCCTGACTTTC. Translated, it gives CATWSGASGANVLTF.

The rearrangement joins TRBV5-6 to TRBJ2-1; 8 bases are a match to TRBD2. This CDR3 has 15 residues. J lost 2 bases, V lost 7 bases, and 8 bases had no gene match. From germline, CDR1 is SGHDT and CDR2 YYEEEE. The CDR3 loop reads CASLGAGVPYNEQFF. The CDR3 DNA is TGTGCCAGCTTGGGAGCGGGAGTGCCCTACAATGAGCAGTTCTTC.

This clone was detected only a few times. The chain employs TRBV29-1 and TRBJ2-1, with D uncertain. Trimming shortened V by 4 bases and J by 1 base, and 2 bases separated the two germline ends. This CDR3 has 11 amino acids. Germline V gene data show CDR1 as SQVTM and CDR2 as ANQGSEA. The CDR3: CSVASYNEQFF. DNA of the CDR3: TGCAGCGTTGCGTCCTACAATGAGCAGTTCTTC.

This clone has just a few counts. The chain joins TRBV6-6 to TRBJ2-3, with 13 bases identical to TRBD2. After removal of 4 bases from V and 3 bases from J, the junction contained 4 bases not matched to a gene. The germline V gene encodes CDR1 MNHNY and CDR2 SVGAGI (reference sequence). The CDR3 sequence is 16 residues long. CDR3 amino acids: CASSLLAGGTTDTQYF. Written as DNA, the CDR3 is TGTGCCAGCAGTTTACTAGCGGGAGGGACGACAGATACGCAGTATTTT.

This chain joins TRBV29-1 and TRBJ2-5, with TRBD2 matching 9 bases. With the DNA end fitting TRBJ2-7 better, the J assignment may be wrong. This CDR3 contains 15 residues. Germline CDR1 is SQVTM and CDR2 is ANQGSEA. CDR3 nucleotides: TGCAGTAGAGAGCGGGAGGTTCCTATAACCTACGAGCAGTACTTC. It specifies CSREREVPITYEQYF.

This clone showed up just once. The genes are TRBV6-6 and TRBJ2-7; D may be TRBD2 (5 bases). Germline loops: CDR1 MNHNY, CDR2 SVGAGI (reference sequence). Trimming took off 6 bases at V and 2 bases at J, with 17 bases between the two ends. The CDR3 totals 15 residues. The DNA for the CDR3 is TGTGCCAGCAGCTCCATGGACTCTAGGACCTACGAGCAGTACTTC. Its protein is CASSSMDSRTYEQYF.

The CDR3 DNA reads TGTGCCAGCAGTCGGGACCAGACTGGAGGCAATGAGCAGTTCTTC. It encodes CASSRDQTGGNEQFF. V usage is TRBV2 and J usage is TRBJ2-1, with D possibly being TRBD1 or TRBD2 (5 bases each). This CDR3 spans 15 amino acids. V dropped 5 bases and J dropped 6 bases, with 17 bases sitting between them. Germline CDR1 reads SNHLY; CDR2 reads FYNNEI.

This chain connects TRBV6-6 to TRBJ2-6; 7 bases map to TRBD2. The CDR3 extends over 15 amino acids. The germline CDR1 and CDR2 sequences are MNHNY and SVGAGI (reference sequence). The junction had 3 bases not matched to a gene; V was cut back by 6 bases and J by 1 base. CDR3 sequence: CASSHGGSGANVLTF. The DNA of the CDR3 is TGTGCCAGCAGCCACGGGGGGTCTGGGGCCAACGTCCTGACTTTC.